The rows below give T cell receptor beta chains drawn from one sample of a study of T cell changes during pregnancy in multiple sclerosis. Produced via immunoSEQ multiplex PCR; TCRdb's table is partial and in-frame only. Found here are roughly 75,000 clones, around nine tenths of them singletons; the top ten hold approximately 2%. Sequencing was performed on peripheral blood, taken before pregnancy. The receptors originated from a female donor with multiple sclerosis, enrolled in a pregnancy study. CDR3s include the opening cysteine and the closing phenylalanine or tryptophan. D genes are given only for firm matches. Expanded clones get a size class; other rows say once, few or many, or leave the size out.

>NA|TRBJ2-3|TRBV7-2|NA
CASSLGQGTDTQYF
TGTGCCAGCAGCTTAGGTCAGGGGACAGATACGCAGTATTTT
>NA|TRBJ2-3|TRBV6-4|TRBD2
CASSVFGGGAPDTQYF
TGTGCCAGCAGTGTTTTCGGCGGGGGGGCCCCAGATACGCAGTATTTT
>NA|TRBJ1-2|TRBV2|NA
CASSEWSGDYGYTF
TGTGCCAGCAGTGAATGGTCAGGGGACTATGGCTACACCTTC
>NA|TRBJ2-1|TRBV19|NA
CASSPRTNRDEQFF
TGTGCCAGTAGTCCTAGGACTAACCGGGATGAGCAGTTCTTC
>NA|TRBJ1-4|TRBV5-4|NA
CASSSSSSGRFNEKLFF
TGTGCCAGCAGCTCCTCCTCTAGCGGGCGGTTTAATGAAAAACTGTTTTTT
>NA|TRBJ2-4|TRBV7-9|TRBD1
CASSLRDRTLDIQYF
TGTGCCAGCAGCTTAAGGGACAGGACTTTAGACATTCAGTACTTC
>NA|TRBJ1-2|TRBV9|NA
CASSASLGDSYGYTF
TGTGCCAGCAGCGCCTCCCTGGGTGACAGCTATGGCTACACCTTC
>NA|TRBJ2-3|TRBV18|TRBD2
CASSPLTAGGRTDTQYF
TGTGCCAGCTCACCCCTAACGGCGGGGGGCCGCACAGATACGCAGTATTTT
>NA|TRBJ2-1|TRBV11-3|TRBD2
CASSSRGGYNEQFF
TGTGCCAGCAGCTCCCGGGGGGGTTACAATGAGCAGTTCTTC
>NA|TRBJ1-2|TRBV27|NA
CASSLSGTRGEANYGYTF
TGTGCCAGCAGTTTATCGGGCACAAGAGGGGAGGCTAACTATGGCTACACCTTC
>NA|TRBJ2-5|TRBV19|TRBD2
CASSLSGGLGTQYF
TGTGCCAGTAGTTTGTCGGGGGGGCTCGGGACCCAGTACTTC
>NA|TRBJ2-3|TRBV6-6|TRBD1
CASRPPTGVADTQYF
TGTGCCAGCAGGCCACCGACAGGGGTCGCAGATACGCAGTATTTT
>NA|TRBJ2-1|TRBV11-2|NA
CASSLEGKQGRYNEQFF
TGTGCCAGCAGCTTAGAGGGTAAGCAGGGGCGATACAATGAGCAGTTCTTC
>NA|TRBJ1-2|TRBV4-1|TRBD1
CASSQDRWDRGDYGYTF
TGCGCCAGCAGCCAAGATAGGTGGGACAGGGGTGACTATGGCTACACCTTC
>NA|TRBJ1-2|TRBV15|TRBD1
CATSSGTGYGYTF
TGTGCCACCAGCAGTGGGACAGGGTATGGCTACACCTTC
>NA|TRBJ2-1|TRBV5-1|TRBD1
CASSLGQGAYNEQFF
TGCGCCAGCAGCTTGGGACAGGGGGCCTACAATGAGCAGTTCTTC
>NA|TRBJ2-3|TRBV2|NA
CASSEVFGGATDTQYF
TGTGCCAGCAGTGAAGTTTTTGGCGGGGCCACAGATACGCAGTATTTT
>once|TRBJ1-6|TRBV19|NA
CASSSRSSYNSPLHF
TGTGCCAGTAGTAGTAGGAGCTCCTATAATTCACCCCTCCACTTT
>NA|TRBJ2-3|TRBV28|NA
CASSLFAASESTDTQYF
TGTGCCAGCAGTTTATTCGCGGCTAGCGAGAGCACAGATACGCAGTATTTT
>NA|TRBJ1-6|TRBV9|NA
CASSARSTYNSPLHF
TGTGCCAGCAGCGCGAGGAGTACCTATAATTCACCCCTCCACTTT
>NA|TRBJ1-2|TRBV6-6|TRBD1
CASSSPGQGSNGYTF
TGTGCCAGCAGTTCACCGGGACAGGGGAGCAATGGCTACACCTTC
>NA|TRBJ1-2|TRBV4-3|NA
CASSQDHSNSGWDYYGYTF
TGCGCCAGCAGCCAAGACCATTCAAACTCAGGGTGGGACTACTATGGCTACACCTTC
>NA|TRBJ2-1|TRBV27|NA
CASSFTGIEFF
TGTGCCAGCAGTTTTACCGGGATTGAGTTCTTC
>NA|TRBJ2-2|TRBV7-3|NA
CASSLGGIGFGELFF
TGTGCCAGCAGCTTAGGCGGGATAGGATTCGGGGAGCTGTTTTTT
>once|TRBJ1-1|TRBV28|NA
CASSWSPGMNTEAFF
TGTGCCAGCAGTTGGTCGCCGGGGATGAACACTGAAGCTTTCTTT
>once|TRBJ2-5|TRBV5-1|NA
CASSLVGQNQETQYF
TGCGCCAGCAGCTTGGTGGGCCAGAACCAAGAGACCCAGTACTTC
>NA|TRBJ2-4|TRBV30|NA
CAWSGGPQNIQYF
TGTGCCTGGAGTGGGGGGCCTCAAAACATTCAGTACTTC
>NA|TRBJ1-3|TRBV4-1|TRBD1
CASSPSRDRVHSGNTIYF
TGCGCCAGCAGCCCATCGAGGGACAGGGTCCATTCCGGAAACACCATATATTTT
>NA|TRBJ1-2|TRBV6-5|NA
CASSFAGAVGYTF
TGTGCCAGCAGTTTTGCGGGGGCCGTCGGCTACACCTTC
>NA|TRBJ1-6|TRBV19|TRBD1
CASSGSGTGLSSYNSPLHF
TGTGCCAGTAGTGGGTCCGGGACAGGGCTCTCCTCCTATAATTCACCCCTCCACTTT
>NA|TRBJ2-3|TRBV9|TRBD2
CASSRQGGGADTDTQYF
TGTGCCAGCAGCAGACAAGGCGGGGGGGCCGACACAGATACGCAGTATTTT
>few|TRBJ2-2|TRBV29-1|TRBD2
CSVGTSAFTGELFF
TGCAGCGTGGGGACTAGCGCATTCACCGGGGAGCTGTTTTTT
>few|TRBJ1-1|TRBV6-1|TRBD1
CASSTDRGYTEAFF
TGTGCCAGCAGTACCGACAGGGGTTACACTGAAGCTTTCTTT
>NA|TRBJ2-7|TRBV18|TRBD1
CASSSSGTGYEQYF
TGTGCCAGCTCATCCTCCGGGACAGGCTACGAGCAGTACTTC
>NA|TRBJ1-1|TRBV18|NA
CASSQTGNTEAFF
TGTGCCAGCTCACAGACAGGGAACACTGAAGCTTTCTTT
>NA|TRBJ2-1|TRBV5-6|NA
CASSDGQTLKQFF
TGTGCCAGCAGCGATGGACAGACCCTCAAGCAGTTCTTC
>NA|TRBJ2-3|TRBV4-2|TRBD2
CASSFDVAPGASGGSDTQYF
TGTGCCAGCAGCTTCGACGTGGCCCCTGGGGCTAGCGGGGGGTCAGATACGCAGTATTTT
>NA|TRBJ1-2|TRBV27|NA
CASSLRSGGVPHPRGYTF
TGTGCCAGCAGTTTACGATCGGGGGGGGTCCCACACCCGCGAGGCTACACCTTC
>NA|TRBJ2-3|TRBV7-9|TRBD2
CASSPGTSGTDTQYF
TGTGCCAGCAGCCCCGGGACTAGCGGTACAGATACGCAGTATTTT
>NA|TRBJ1-1|TRBV13|NA
CASSLELLNTEAFF
TGTGCCAGCAGCTTAGAACTCTTGAACACTGAAGCTTTCTTT
>NA|TRBJ2-5|TRBV14|NA
CASSPRRGETQYF
TGTGCCAGCAGCCCCCGAAGGGGAGAGACCCAGTACTTC